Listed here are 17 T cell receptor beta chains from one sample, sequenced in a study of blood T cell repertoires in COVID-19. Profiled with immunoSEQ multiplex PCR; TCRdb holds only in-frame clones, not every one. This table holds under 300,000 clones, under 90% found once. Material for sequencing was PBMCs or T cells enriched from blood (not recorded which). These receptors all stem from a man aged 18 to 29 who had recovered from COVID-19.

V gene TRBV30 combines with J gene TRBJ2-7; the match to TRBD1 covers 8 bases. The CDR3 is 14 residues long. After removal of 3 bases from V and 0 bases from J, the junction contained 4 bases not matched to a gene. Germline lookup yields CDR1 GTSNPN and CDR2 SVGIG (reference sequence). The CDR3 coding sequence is TGTGCCTGGAGGGAGGACAGGGCCTCCTACGAGCAGTACTTC. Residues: CAWREDRASYEQYF.

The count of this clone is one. The CDR3 here is CASSPTSADTQYF. Here the CDR3 DNA reads TGTGCCAGCAGCCCCACTAGCGCCGATACGCAGTATTTT. The chain employs TRBV13 and TRBJ2-3; 7 bases match TRBD2. The CDR3 length is 13 residues. The germline CDR1 and CDR2 sequences are PRHDT and FYEKMQ (reference sequence). Trimming took 5 bases from V and 6 from J; bases not matched to a gene: 5.

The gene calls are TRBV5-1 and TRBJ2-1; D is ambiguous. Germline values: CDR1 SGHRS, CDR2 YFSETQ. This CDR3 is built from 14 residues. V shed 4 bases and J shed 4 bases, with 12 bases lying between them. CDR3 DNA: TGCGCCAGCAGCCCGGCACAGCTTTACAATGAGCAGTTCTTC. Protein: CASSPAQLYNEQFF.

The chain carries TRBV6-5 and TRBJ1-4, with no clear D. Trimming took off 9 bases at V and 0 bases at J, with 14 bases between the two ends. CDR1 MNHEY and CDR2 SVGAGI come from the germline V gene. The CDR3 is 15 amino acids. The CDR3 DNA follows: TGTGCCAGTCTCCTTGGCGGCGCAACTAATGAAAAACTGTTTTTT. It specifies CASLLGGATNEKLFF.

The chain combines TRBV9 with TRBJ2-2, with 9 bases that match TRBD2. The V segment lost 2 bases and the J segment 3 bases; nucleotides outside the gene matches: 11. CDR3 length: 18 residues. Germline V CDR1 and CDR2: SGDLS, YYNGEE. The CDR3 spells CASSVQAGGFRDTGELFF. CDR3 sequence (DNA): TGTGCCAGCAGCGTCCAAGCGGGGGGTTTTAGGGACACCGGGGAGCTGTTTTTT.

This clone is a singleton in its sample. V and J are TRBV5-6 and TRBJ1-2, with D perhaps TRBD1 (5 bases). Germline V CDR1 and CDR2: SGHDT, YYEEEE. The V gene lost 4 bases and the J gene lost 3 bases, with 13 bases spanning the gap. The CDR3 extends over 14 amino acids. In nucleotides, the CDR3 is TGTGCCAGCAGCAGTCGGGGGGTTCACTATGGCTACACCTTC. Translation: CASSSRGVHYGYTF.

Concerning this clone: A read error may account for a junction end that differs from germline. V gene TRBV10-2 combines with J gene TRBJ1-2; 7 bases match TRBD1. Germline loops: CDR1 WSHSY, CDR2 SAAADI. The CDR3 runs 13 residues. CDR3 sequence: CASGEQGTDGYTF. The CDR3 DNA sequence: TGCGCCAGCGGTGAACAGGGGACAGATGGCTACACCTTC.

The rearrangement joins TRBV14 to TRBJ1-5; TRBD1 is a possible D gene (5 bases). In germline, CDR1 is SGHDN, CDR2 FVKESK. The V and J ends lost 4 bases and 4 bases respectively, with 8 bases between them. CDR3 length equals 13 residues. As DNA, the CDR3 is TGTGCCAGCAGCCCAGGGTCAAATCAGCCCCAGCATTTT. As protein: CASSPGSNQPQHF.

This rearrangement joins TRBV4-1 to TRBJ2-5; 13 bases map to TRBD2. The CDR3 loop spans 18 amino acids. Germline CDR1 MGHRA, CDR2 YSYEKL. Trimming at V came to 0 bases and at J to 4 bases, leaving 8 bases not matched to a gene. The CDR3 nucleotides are TGCGCCAGCAGCCAAGATGGGACTAGCGGGGCGGGAGGAGAGACCCAGTACTTC. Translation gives CASSQDGTSGAGGETQYF.

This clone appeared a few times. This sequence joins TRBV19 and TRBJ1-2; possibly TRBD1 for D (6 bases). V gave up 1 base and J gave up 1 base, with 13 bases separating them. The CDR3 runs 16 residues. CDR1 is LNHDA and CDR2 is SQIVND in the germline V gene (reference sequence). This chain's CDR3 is CASSIVAGTLNYGYTF. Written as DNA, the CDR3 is TGTGCCAGTAGTATAGTAGCGGGGACACTTAACTATGGCTACACCTTC.

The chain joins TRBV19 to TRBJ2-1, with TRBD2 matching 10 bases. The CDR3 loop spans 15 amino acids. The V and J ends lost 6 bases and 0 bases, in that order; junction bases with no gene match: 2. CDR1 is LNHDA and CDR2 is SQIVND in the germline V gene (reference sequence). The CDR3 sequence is CASRAGGSSYNEQFF. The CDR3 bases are TGTGCCAGTAGAGCGGGAGGGAGCTCCTACAATGAGCAGTTCTTC. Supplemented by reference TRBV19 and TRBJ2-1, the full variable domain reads DGGITQSPKYLFRKEGQNVTLSCEQNLNHDAMYWYRQDPGQGLRLIYYSQIVNDFQKGDIAEGYSVSREKKESFPLTVTSAQKNPTAFYLCASRAGGSSYNEQFFGPGTRLTVL.

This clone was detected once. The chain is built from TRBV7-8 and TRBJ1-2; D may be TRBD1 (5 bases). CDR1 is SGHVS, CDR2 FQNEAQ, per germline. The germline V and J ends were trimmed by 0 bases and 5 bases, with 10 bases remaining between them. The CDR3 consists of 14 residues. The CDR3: CASSLARTLYGYTF. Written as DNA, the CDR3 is TGTGCCAGCAGCTTAGCTAGGACATTGTATGGCTACACCTTC.

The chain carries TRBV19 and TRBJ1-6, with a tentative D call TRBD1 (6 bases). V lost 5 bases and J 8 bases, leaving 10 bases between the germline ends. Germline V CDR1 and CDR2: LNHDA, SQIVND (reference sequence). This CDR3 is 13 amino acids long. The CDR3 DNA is TGTGCCAGTAGTTGGACAGAAGATTCACCCCTCCACTTT. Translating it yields CASSWTEDSPLHF.

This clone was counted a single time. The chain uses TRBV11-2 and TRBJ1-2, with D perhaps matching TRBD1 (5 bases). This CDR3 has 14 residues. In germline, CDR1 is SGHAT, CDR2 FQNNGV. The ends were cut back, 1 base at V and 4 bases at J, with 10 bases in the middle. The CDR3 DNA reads TGTGCCAGCAGCTTAGGGGGGGAATCCTATGGCTACACCTTC. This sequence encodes CASSLGGESYGYTF.

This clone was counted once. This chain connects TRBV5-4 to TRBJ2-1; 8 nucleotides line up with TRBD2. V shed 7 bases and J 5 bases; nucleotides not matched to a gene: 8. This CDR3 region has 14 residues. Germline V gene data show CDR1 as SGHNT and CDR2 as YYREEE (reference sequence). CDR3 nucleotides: TGTGCCAGCCGGGAGGGCATTAGCGACAATGAGCAGTTCTTC. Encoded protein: CASREGISDNEQFF. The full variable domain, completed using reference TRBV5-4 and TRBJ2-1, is ETGVTQSPTHLIKTRGQQVTLRCSSQSGHNTVSWYQQALGQGPQFIFQYYREEENGRGNFPPRFSGLQFPNYSSELNVNALELDDSALYLCASREGISDNEQFFGPGTRLTVL.

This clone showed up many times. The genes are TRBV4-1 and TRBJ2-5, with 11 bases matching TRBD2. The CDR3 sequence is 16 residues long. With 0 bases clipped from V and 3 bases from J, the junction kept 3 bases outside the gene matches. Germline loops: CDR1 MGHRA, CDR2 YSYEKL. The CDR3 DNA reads TGCGCCAGCAGCCAAGATCAACTAGCGGGAGAAGAGACCCAGTACTTC. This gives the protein CASSQDQLAGEETQYF.

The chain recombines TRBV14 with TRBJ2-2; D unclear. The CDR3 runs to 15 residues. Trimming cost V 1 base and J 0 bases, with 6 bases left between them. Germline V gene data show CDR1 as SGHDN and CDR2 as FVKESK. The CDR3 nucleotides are TGTGCCAGCAGCCAAGTCACAGCGAACACCGGGGAGCTGTTTTTT. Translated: CASSQVTANTGELFF.